This TCR beta chain was found in a study of post-analysis software for immune sequencing data. Overall study findings and caveats: Patients had higher frequencies than controls of a handful of TRBV segments, including TRBV5-6, TRBV5-1 and TRBV20-1. For normalized Chao1 diversity, multiple sclerosis patients scored significantly lower than controls did.

As concerns this clonotype: The antigen remains undetermined.

The CDR3 loop spans 15 amino acids. V was clipped by 5 bases and J by 0 bases, with 14 bases between them. Germline CDR1 and CDR2: DFQATT and SNEGSKA (reference sequence). Researchers reported that TCR beta cDNA libraries carried unique molecular identifiers. Via MiXCR, TCRdb re-called the PCR reads, giving one row per CDR3 protein. The sample has some 370,000 distinct CDR3 sequences, roughly 35% seen once. Sequenced material: blood. This receptor was taken from a girl aged 5 to 17 with multiple sclerosis. The chain couples TRBV20-1 to TRBJ2-1, with D perhaps matching TRBD1 or TRBD2 (5 bases each). CDR3 sequence reads: CSAWNRDDSYNEQFF. The CDR3 nucleotides read TGCAGTGCTTGGAACCGGGACGACTCCTACAATGAGCAGTTCTTC.